The 28 T cell receptor beta chains below were found in one sample sequenced in a study of control samples from healthy donors and cancer patients. Some clones are missing from TCRdb's copy, which holds only in-frame ones; the method was immunoSEQ multiplex PCR. Of around 120,000 clones listed, 80% to 90% are singletons. The sample consisted of blood. These receptors all stem from a man between 35 and 55 years old in good health.

This clone was seen a few times. The chain employs TRBV6-5 and TRBJ1-5; weak D call: TRBD1 (6 bases). Germline loops: CDR1 MNHEY, CDR2 SVGAGI. This CDR3 region has 14 residues. Trimming removed 7 bases at V and 3 bases at J, with 13 bases between. The CDR3 nucleotides read TGTGCCAGCAAACAGGGAGGTAACAATCAGCCCCAGCATTTT. It specifies CASKQGGNNQPQHF.

J is TRBJ1-6 and V is TRBV10-1; possible D gene TRBD1, 6 bases. The CDR3 length is 13 residues. V dropped 6 bases and J dropped 5 bases, with 8 bases sitting between them. Germline loops: CDR1 WNHNN, CDR2 SYGVQD (reference sequence). The DNA for the CDR3 is TGCGCCAGCAGACAGGGAAATAATTCACCCCTCCACTTT. It is translated as CASRQGNNSPLHF.

This chain uses TRBV12-3 or TRBV12-4 with TRBJ2-1; the D is unclear. CDR3 length: 11 residues. V lost 6 bases and J lost 12, with 12 bases in between. CDR3 amino acids: CASRSRVAQFF. CDR3 DNA: TGTGCCAGCAGGAGCCGGGTTGCGCAGTTCTTC.

V is TRBV7-9 and J is TRBJ2-4; 9 bases match TRBD2. The CDR3 has 14 amino acids. Trimming took 1 base from V and 6 from J; bases not matched to a gene: 1. Germline V gene sequence: CDR1 SEHNR, CDR2 FQNEAQ (reference sequence). The CDR3 region has the DNA TGTGCCAGCAGCTTAGGAGCGGGGGGAAACATTCAGTACTTC. This gives the protein CASSLGAGGNIQYF.

Concerning this clone: The sample has other DNA sequences that encode this CDR3 too. The rearrangement uses TRBV7-2 and TRBJ2-5; perhaps TRBD2 as D (7 bases). Per germline, CDR1 SGHTA and CDR2 FQGNSA. Trimming left V 1 base short and J 1 base short, with 10 bases between. The CDR3 contains 15 residues. CDR3 sequence: CASSLVGGLQETQYF. For the CDR3, the DNA is TGTGCCAGCAGCTTAGTGGGGGGGCTCCAAGAGACCCAGTACTTC.

With respect to this clone: Germline and junction disagree at one end, which may indicate a read error. The chain has TRBV4-3 and TRBJ1-2; D remains ambiguous. Per germline, CDR1 LGHNA and CDR2 YSLEER. The CDR3 contains 15 residues. DNA for the CDR3: TGCGCCAGCAGCCAAGATTTACGGGTTTACTACGGCTACACCTTC. Amino acids: CASSQDLRVYYGYTF.

The table lists this clone with a count of one. This chain uses TRBV4-2 with TRBJ2-7; maybe TRBD1 (5 bases). V lost 1 base, J lost 1 base, and 11 bases lay in between. The CDR3 has 15 residues. Germline CDR1 reads LGHNA; CDR2 reads YNFKEQ. CDR3 loop: CASSQVGAVSYEQYF. The DNA for the CDR3 is TGTGCCAGCAGCCAAGTTGGGGCGGTTTCCTACGAGCAGTACTTC.

The chain uses TRBV6-5 and TRBJ1-5; tentatively, D is TRBD1 (6 bases). The CDR3 contains 13 residues. Trimming cost V 6 bases and J 6 bases, with 12 bases left between them. Germline V gives CDR1 MNHEY, CDR2 SVGAGI. The CDR3 is CASRYRAGQPQHF. CDR3 coding DNA: TGTGCCAGCAGATACAGGGCCGGTCAGCCCCAGCATTTT.

The V and J genes are TRBV5-8 and TRBJ1-1, with 7 bases lining up with TRBD1. This CDR3 comprises 18 residues. The germline V gene has CDR1 SGHTS and CDR2 YDEGEE. V was clipped by 0 bases and J by 4 bases; unmatched bases: 15. The DNA for the CDR3 is TGTGCCAGCAGCTTGGGGCTCCTTGGTGGCAGGGGGAGCACTGAAGCTTTCTTT. It is translated as CASSLGLLGGRGSTEAFF.

The V and J genes are TRBV6-2 or TRBV6-3 and TRBJ1-5, with TRBD1 matching over 7 bases. J gave up 3 bases and V 6 bases, and 11 bases lay outside the gene matches. This CDR3 spans 16 amino acids. Germline V CDR1 and CDR2: MNHEY, SVGEGT. The CDR3 is CASSLCSGTDNQPQHF. The CDR3 DNA is TGTGCCAGCAGCTTATGTTCCGGGACAGACAATCAGCCCCAGCATTTT.

The chain links TRBV24-1 to TRBJ2-3; D possibly corresponds to TRBD1 (6 bases). The CDR3 loop spans 16 amino acids. The germline CDR1 and CDR2 sequences are KGHDR and SFDVKD. Trimming removed 2 bases at V and 4 bases at J, with 15 bases between. CDR3 amino acids: CATSDSGTPDPDTQYF. The CDR3 DNA sequence: TGTGCCACCAGTGATTCCGGGACACCGGACCCAGATACGCAGTATTTT.

The rearrangement links TRBV7-9 to TRBJ2-3; D remains unclear. CDR3 length: 14 amino acids. The V end was cut by 1 base, the J end by 1 base, with 6 bases between. Germline CDR1 is SEHNR and CDR2 is FQNEAQ (reference sequence). CDR3 sequence: CASSLGSGTDTQYF. The DNA for the CDR3 is TGTGCCAGCAGCTTAGGGTCGGGCACAGATACGCAGTATTTT.

This chain joins TRBV11-3 and TRBJ1-2; D perhaps matches TRBD1 (5 bases). V lost 1 base and J lost 7, with 13 bases in between. There are 14 residues in the CDR3. CDR1 SGHNT and CDR2 YENEEA come from the germline V gene. The CDR3 region has the DNA TGTGCCAGCAGCTTAGGGGGGGACGCGGCTGGCTACACCTTC. Translating gives CASSLGGDAAGYTF.

V gene TRBV5-1 combines with J gene TRBJ1-6; a possible D gene is TRBD1 (6 bases). Trimming removed 0 bases at V and 9 bases at J, with 16 bases between. This CDR3 contains 16 residues. Germline lookup yields CDR1 SGHRS and CDR2 YFSETQ. The CDR3 is CASSLETTGLTSPLHF. CDR3 bases: TGCGCCAGCAGCTTGGAAACCACAGGGTTGACTTCACCCCTCCACTTT.

CDR3 bases: TGTGCCAGCAGTGCGCAGGGGGCGACTAATGAAAAACTGTTTTTT. This codes for CASSAQGATNEKLFF. The chain uses TRBV25-1 and TRBJ1-4; 8 bases are shared with TRBD1. The V and J ends lost 4 bases and 2 bases, in that order; junction bases with no gene match: 3. The length of the CDR3 is 15 residues. Germline V gene lookup returns CDR1 MGHDK and CDR2 SYGVNS.

The V and J genes are TRBV25-1 and TRBJ2-3; TRBD1 agrees at 7 bases. Trimming removed 4 bases from V and 1 base from J; junction bases left unmatched: 8. The length of the CDR3 is 16 residues. Germline CDR1 reads MGHDK; CDR2 reads SYGVNS. Here the CDR3 reads CASSGRGKLGTDTQYF. The CDR3 DNA is TGTGCCAGCAGTGGCAGGGGGAAATTAGGCACAGATACGCAGTATTTT.

Note on this clone: In the same sample, other DNA sequences code for this CDR3. V is TRBV24-1 and J is TRBJ1-1, with TRBD1 matching over 7 bases. The CDR3 has 17 amino acids. V dropped 4 bases and J dropped 7; count of bases not matched to a gene: 17. Germline-derived CDR1 and CDR2 are KGHDR and SFDVKD. This CDR3 is CATSESTGAADKNEAFF. The CDR3 DNA sequence: TGTGCCACCAGTGAATCCACAGGGGCCGCGGACAAGAATGAAGCTTTCTTT.

This sequence joins TRBV5-1 and TRBJ2-1; D is possibly TRBD1 (5 bases). The germline V gene encodes CDR1 SGHRS and CDR2 YFSETQ. Trimming took 0 bases from V and 6 from J, leaving 13 bases between them. CDR3 length: 15 residues. The CDR3 bases are TGCGCCAGCAGCTTGGCCCTAGACAGTTCCAATGAGCAGTTCTTC. Translation: CASSLALDSSNEQFF.

The rearrangement links TRBV5-6 to TRBJ1-3; D not certain. V shed 0 bases and J shed 0 bases, with 10 bases lying between them. The CDR3 has 16 amino acids. Germline V lookup: CDR1 SGHDT, CDR2 YYEEEE. DNA for the CDR3: TGTGCCAGCAGCTTGGGGCAGTCGCTCTCTGGAAACACCATATATTTT. This sequence encodes CASSLGQSLSGNTIYF.

J is TRBJ1-3 and V is TRBV18; no firm D call. V was trimmed by 6 bases and J by 7 bases, leaving 19 bases between them. The CDR3 runs to 15 residues. The germline gives CDR1 KGHSH, CDR2 LQKENI. The DNA for the CDR3 is TGTGCCAGCTCTACCAGTGAGGGTCCCCGGAACACCATATATTTT. Translating it yields CASSTSEGPRNTIYF. Full variable domain (outside the CDR3, taken from reference TRBV18 and TRBJ1-3): NAGVMQNPRHLVRRRGQEARLRCSPMKGHSHVYWYRQLPEEGLKFMVYLQKENIIDESGMPKERFSAEFPKEGPSILRIQQVVRGDSAAYFCASSTSEGPRNTIYFGEGSWLTVV.

With respect to this clone: The same CDR3 arises from other DNA sequences in this sample as well. The chain joins TRBV6-2 or TRBV6-3 to TRBJ2-7, with D perhaps matching TRBD1 or TRBD2 (5 bases each). The germline gives CDR1 MNHEY, CDR2 SVGEGT. The CDR3 length is 12 residues. With 1 base removed from V and 7 bases from J, the gap between germline ends came to 8 bases. Written as DNA, the CDR3 is TGTGCCAGCAGTTACTTGGGGGTTGAGCAGTACTTC. Translation: CASSYLGVEQYF.

The rearrangement joins TRBV10-1 to TRBJ1-1; perhaps TRBD1 as D (6 bases). Between the trimmed V and J ends, which lost 0 bases and 6 bases, there was a span of 14 bases. The CDR3 is 15 amino acids. From germline, CDR1 is WNHNN and CDR2 SYGVQD (reference sequence). The CDR3 here is CASSESGGRRAEAFF. The CDR3 nucleotides are TGCGCCAGCAGTGAGTCCGGGGGGCGTAGGGCTGAAGCTTTCTTT.

V usage is TRBV18 and J usage is TRBJ1-1; D gene unclear. The length of the CDR3 is 16 residues. Germline V gene sequence: CDR1 KGHSH, CDR2 LQKENI. Trimming shortened V by 5 bases and J by 0 bases, and 16 bases separated the two germline ends. The CDR3 loop is CASSILGVSLNTEAFF. CDR3 nucleotide sequence: TGTGCCAGCTCAATCCTCGGGGTCTCATTGAACACTGAAGCTTTCTTT.

The chain joins TRBV11-3 to TRBJ1-2, with a weak D call TRBD1 (5 bases). Germline-derived CDR1 and CDR2 are SGHNT and YENEEA. The germline V and J ends were trimmed by 0 bases and 8 bases, with 16 bases remaining between them. The CDR3 length is 15 residues. The CDR3: CASSLDPGAVRGYTF. In DNA form, the CDR3 reads TGTGCCAGCAGCTTAGATCCCGGGGCAGTACGCGGCTACACCTTC.

On this clone itself: The junction departs from the called germline gene at one end, perhaps through a read error. The chain has TRBV4-1 and TRBJ1-1; D not resolved. Per germline, CDR1 MGHRA and CDR2 YSYEKL. The CDR3 spans 13 residues. CDR3 in amino acids: CTSSQDVWGEAFF. For the CDR3, the DNA is TGCACCAGCAGCCAAGATGTTTGGGGAGAAGCTTTCTTT.

V gene TRBV7-2 combines with J gene TRBJ1-2; unclear D gene. Per the germline V gene, CDR1 is SGHTA and CDR2 is FQGNSA. This CDR3 spans 13 amino acids. V lost 3 bases and J 7 bases, leaving 12 bases between the germline ends. The CDR3 nucleotides are TGTGCCAGCAGCTTCCCCGTTTTAGGTGGCTACACCTTC. The encoded protein is CASSFPVLGGYTF.

The chain combines TRBV29-1 with TRBJ1-1; no reliable D call. Germline CDR1 and CDR2: SQVTM and ANQGSEA. CDR3 size: 13 residues. V was trimmed by 1 base and J by 1 base, leaving 7 bases between them. The CDR3 protein is CSVEVRGNTEAFF. The CDR3 nucleotides are TGCAGCGTTGAAGTCCGAGGGAACACTGAAGCTTTCTTT.

The chain couples TRBV5-4 to TRBJ1-6, with 10 bases matching TRBD1. The CDR3 runs 15 residues. V trimming: 2 bases; J trimming: 7 bases; junction bases outside the gene matches: 3. The V gene's germline CDR1 is SGHNT and CDR2 YYREEE (reference sequence). The DNA for the CDR3 is TGTGCCAGCAGCTTCCTGGGACAGGGGAATTCACCCCTCCACTTT. Protein product: CASSFLGQGNSPLHF.